This entry lists 23 T cell receptor beta chains sequenced from one sample in a study of CD8 T cells in ankylosing spondylitis. Via MiXCR, TCRdb re-called the 5' RACE reads, giving one row per CDR3 protein. The sample includes 200,000 or so distinct CDR3 sequences, 18% of them seen just once. The sequenced sample was blood, either unsorted or a sorted T cell fraction (not recorded which). The origin of the receptors is a male donor aged 5-29 years with ankylosing spondylitis or in good health (not recorded which).

V usage is TRBV5-6 and J usage is TRBJ2-1; D unresolved. Per germline, CDR1 SGHDT and CDR2 YYEEEE. V lost 0 bases and J 6 bases, leaving 13 bases between the germline ends. The CDR3 spans 15 residues. The CDR3 reads CASSLERVFSNEQFF. The DNA for the CDR3 is TGTGCCAGCAGCTTGGAACGGGTATTTTCCAATGAGCAGTTCTTC.

This clonotype was recorded many times. The gene calls are TRBV4-1 and TRBJ1-6; D is unclear. CDR3 length: 13 amino acids. Between the trimmed V and J ends, which lost 1 base and 9 bases, there was a span of 7 bases. Germline V gene sequence: CDR1 MGHRA, CDR2 YSYEKL. DNA of the CDR3: TGCGCCAGCAGCCAAGTAAGGGTTTCACCCCTCCACTTT. Its translation: CASSQVRVSPLHF.

In this sample, this clonotype turned up many times. This chain links TRBV2 with TRBJ2-1; D is ambiguous. CDR1 and CDR2 (germline): SNHLY, FYNNEI. V was pared by 8 bases and J by 5 bases, with 16 bases between. The CDR3 is 14 residues long. The CDR3 loop is CASFVSSINNEQFF. In nucleotides, the CDR3 is TGTGCCAGCTTCGTTTCCAGTATAAACAATGAGCAGTTCTTC.

This clonotype came up many times. The gene calls are TRBV12-3 or TRBV12-4 and TRBJ2-1; D ambiguous. V gave up 6 bases and J gave up 0 bases, with 3 bases separating them. This CDR3 contains 12 residues. In DNA form, the CDR3 reads TGTGCCAGCAGGTACTCCTACAATGAGCAGTTCTTC. Amino acids: CASRYSYNEQFF.

At least ten counts were recorded for this clonotype. The V gene is TRBV10-3, the J gene TRBJ1-1; D is uncertain. The length of the CDR3 is 11 residues. Germline CDR1 reads ENHRY; CDR2 reads SYGVKD. Between the trimmed V and J ends, which lost 5 bases and 2 bases, there was a span of 3 bases. DNA of the CDR3: TGTGCCATCAGTCCTAACACTGAAGCTTTCTTT. It is translated as CAISPNTEAFF.

The chain couples TRBV27 to TRBJ2-7; 7 nucleotides agree with TRBD1. V lost 5 bases, J lost 5 bases, and 12 bases stayed unmatched. The CDR3 loop spans 15 amino acids. The germline CDR1 and CDR2 sequences are MNHEY and SMNVEV (reference sequence). The CDR3 is CASSQSSGQLNEQYV. Here the CDR3 DNA reads TGTGCCAGCAGTCAATCCTCGGGACAGCTAAACGAGCAGTACGTC.

The chain combines TRBV20-1 with TRBJ2-1; D may be TRBD2 (6 bases). With 3 bases removed from V and 9 bases from J, the gap between germline ends came to 18 bases. CDR3 length: 14 amino acids. CDR1 is DFQATT and CDR2 is SNEGSKA in the germline V gene (reference sequence). The CDR3 is CSARGGKVVGEQFF. The CDR3, as DNA: TGCAGTGCTAGGGGAGGCAAAGTGGTCGGTGAGCAGTTCTTC.

This clonotype was counted at least ten times. The chain links TRBV20-1 to TRBJ2-1, with a possible D match to TRBD2 (6 bases). V was cut by 1 base and J by 1 base, with 14 bases left in between. The CDR3 extends over 16 amino acids. From germline, CDR1 is DFQATT and CDR2 SNEGSKA (reference sequence). The DNA of the CDR3 is TGCAGTGCTAGAGTCCTGGCTAGCGAATCCTACAATGAGCAGTTCTTC. Amino acid sequence: CSARVLASESYNEQFF.

This clonotype was recorded many times. The V gene is TRBV7-6, the J gene TRBJ1-5; D unclear. The germline V gene has CDR1 SGHVS and CDR2 FNYEAQ. V was trimmed by 5 bases and J by 7 bases, leaving 12 bases between them. This CDR3 is built from 13 residues. Here the CDR3 reads CASSRISGQPQHF. The DNA for the CDR3 is TGTGCCAGCAGCCGGATTTCAGGCCAGCCCCAGCATTTT. The full variable domain, completed using reference TRBV7-6 and TRBJ1-5, is GAGVSQSPRYKVTKRGQDVALRCDPISGHVSLYWYRQALGQGPEFLTYFNYEAQQDKSGLPNDRFSAERPEGSISTLTIQRTEQRDSAMYRCASSRISGQPQHFGDGTRLSIL.

This clonotype was seen repeatedly, ten times or more. The V call is TRBV7-8, the J call TRBJ2-3; 11 bases map to TRBD2. The germline gives CDR1 SGHVS, CDR2 FQNEAQ. The trim removed 5 bases at V and 2 bases at J, leaving 6 bases unmatched. The CDR3 runs to 16 residues. The CDR3 sequence is CASSAETSGITDTQYF. DNA of the CDR3: TGTGCCAGCAGCGCCGAGACTAGCGGGATCACAGATACGCAGTATTTT. Using reference TRBV7-8 and TRBJ2-3 for the parts outside the CDR3, the full variable domain is GAGVSQSPRYKVAKRGQDVALRCDPISGHVSLFWYQQALGQGPEFLTYFQNEAQLDKSGLPSDRFFAERPEGSVSTLKIQRTQQEDSAVYLCASSAETSGITDTQYFGPGTRLTVL.

CDR3 coding DNA: TGTGCCAGCAGCCTGTGGGACAGAACTAATGAAAAACTGTTTTTT. Translation gives CASSLWDRTNEKLFF. The rearrangement joins TRBV11-2 to TRBJ1-4; 7 bases match TRBD1. This CDR3 spans 15 amino acids. Per the germline V gene, CDR1 is SGHAT and CDR2 is FQNNGV. With V trimmed by 5 bases and J by 1 base, 4 bases remained unmatched.

This clonotype was observed a handful of times. The CDR3 here is CASSLHPGQGEMYF. The CDR3 DNA follows: TGTGCCAGCAGCTTACACCCTGGTCAGGGCGAAATGTACTTC. The J gene is TRBJ2-7, the V gene TRBV7-7, with D maybe TRBD1 (5 bases). V lost 2 bases and J 12 bases, leaving 20 bases between the germline ends. The CDR3 is 14 residues long. Germline V gene data show CDR1 as SSHAT and CDR2 as FNYEAQ (reference sequence).

This clonotype was detected once. The genes are TRBV10-3 and TRBJ2-7; D is ambiguous. The CDR3 loop spans 14 amino acids. The germline gives CDR1 ENHRY, CDR2 SYGVKD. V lost 6 bases and J 2 bases, leaving 14 bases between the germline ends. CDR3 region: CAIRSVAYPYEQYV. DNA for the CDR3: TGTGCCATCAGGAGCGTGGCCTACCCCTACGAGCAGTACGTC.

The V gene is TRBV29-1, the J gene TRBJ2-4; TRBD1 aligns across 12 bases. The CDR3 runs to 15 residues. Germline CDR1 SQVTM, CDR2 ANQGSEA. V lost 6 bases, J lost 2 bases, and 5 bases stayed unmatched. CDR3 bases: TGCAGCGTCGTGGGACAGGGGGCGACCAAAAACATTCAGTACTTC. It translates to CSVVGQGATKNIQYF.

This clonotype showed up many times. This chain links TRBV28 with TRBJ1-1; no clear D. V was cut by 2 bases and J by 1 base, with 14 bases left in between. The CDR3 contains 16 residues. Germline V lookup: CDR1 MDHEN, CDR2 SYDVKM. CDR3 nucleotide sequence: TGTGCCAGCAGTTTAGGGTCAGGAGGAAGGAACACTGAAGCTTTCTTT. Translating it yields CASSLGSGGRNTEAFF.

The V gene is TRBV10-3, the J gene TRBJ2-5; D is unclear. Germline V gene lookup returns CDR1 ENHRY and CDR2 SYGVKD. Trimming removed 6 bases from V and 3 bases from J, with 11 bases in between. CDR3 size: 13 residues. CDR3 coding DNA: TGTGCCATCAGGCTTCCGGAAAAAGAGACCCAGTACTTC. Residues: CAIRLPEKETQYF.

This clonotype was picked up many times. V usage is TRBV4-2 and J usage is TRBJ2-5; 13 nucleotides agree with TRBD2. J lost 5 bases, V lost 1 base, and 7 bases had no gene match. Germline CDR1 and CDR2: LGHNA and YNFKEQ. CDR3 length equals 17 residues. The CDR3 loop is CASSQGTSGSRAETQYF. The CDR3 DNA reads as TGTGCCAGCAGCCAAGGGACTAGCGGGAGTAGGGCGGAGACCCAGTACTTC.

This clonotype was found many times. The rearrangement joins TRBV20-1 to TRBJ2-5, with D tentatively TRBD1 or TRBD2 (5 bases each). The germline CDR1 and CDR2 sequences are DFQATT and SNEGSKA (reference sequence). V was pared by 4 bases and J by 0 bases, with 15 bases between. The CDR3 length is 15 residues. The CDR3 reads CSATTGPKYQETQYF. CDR3 nucleotide sequence: TGCAGTGCTACCACGGGACCCAAGTACCAAGAGACCCAGTACTTC.

This clonotype was recorded at least ten times. The chain couples TRBV12-3 or TRBV12-4 to TRBJ2-3; 13 nucleotides line up with TRBD2. Trimming took 5 bases from V and 2 from J; bases not matched to a gene: 10. The CDR3 totals 18 residues. CDR3 coding DNA: TGTGCCAGCAGTACTAGCGGGAGGGACGACTTCGACACAGATACGCAGTATTTT. This encodes CASSTSGRDDFDTDTQYF.

J is TRBJ2-3 and V is TRBV29-1; tentative D call: TRBD2 (5 bases). CDR3 length: 14 amino acids. With 4 bases removed from V and 1 base from J, the gap between germline ends came to 12 bases. Germline-derived CDR1 and CDR2 are SQVTM and ANQGSEA. CDR3 region: CSVVKRAGTDTQYF. As DNA, the CDR3 is TGCAGCGTTGTTAAGAGGGCCGGCACAGATACGCAGTATTTT.

This clonotype was seen repeatedly, ten times or more. The chain joins TRBV6-2 or TRBV6-3 to TRBJ2-1; perhaps TRBD2 as D (5 bases). Looked up from germline, CDR1 is MNHEY and CDR2 is SVGEGT. The CDR3 has 17 amino acids. V was trimmed by 0 bases and J by 3 bases, leaving 15 bases between them. The CDR3 coding sequence is TGTGCCAGCAGTTACTCCACCAGCGGCCTAGGCTACAATGAGCAGTTCTTC. Encoded protein: CASSYSTSGLGYNEQFF.

This clonotype was picked up many times. V is TRBV12-3 or TRBV12-4 and J is TRBJ1-1, with TRBD1 matching over 7 bases. V lost 3 bases to trimming and J lost 5 bases; unmatched junction nucleotides: 3. This CDR3 comprises 13 residues. The CDR3 is CASSFKGATEAFF. For the CDR3, the DNA is TGTGCCAGCAGTTTTAAGGGGGCTACTGAAGCTTTCTTT.

This clonotype was detected ten times or more. This chain joins TRBV6-5 and TRBJ2-6; D unclear. Germline values: CDR1 MNHEY, CDR2 SVGAGI. The CDR3 is made up of 15 amino acids. The ends were cut back, 7 bases at V and 2 bases at J, with 12 bases in the middle. The CDR3 region has the DNA TGTGCCAGCACCCCCGTTAACCCTGGGGCCAACGTCCTGACTTTC. It specifies CASTPVNPGANVLTF.